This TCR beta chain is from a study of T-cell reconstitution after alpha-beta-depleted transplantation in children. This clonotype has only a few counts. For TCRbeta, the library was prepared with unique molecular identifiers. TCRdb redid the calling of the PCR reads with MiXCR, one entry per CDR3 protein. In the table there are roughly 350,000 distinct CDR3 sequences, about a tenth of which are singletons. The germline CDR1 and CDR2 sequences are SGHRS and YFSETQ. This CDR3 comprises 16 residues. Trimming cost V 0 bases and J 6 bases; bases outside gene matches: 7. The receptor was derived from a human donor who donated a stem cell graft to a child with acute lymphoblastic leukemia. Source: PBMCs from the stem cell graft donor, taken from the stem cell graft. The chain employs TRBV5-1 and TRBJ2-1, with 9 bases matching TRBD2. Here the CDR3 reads CASSLGGTSKGNEQFF. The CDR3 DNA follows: TGCGCCAGCAGCTTGGGTGGGACTAGCAAAGGCAATGAGCAGTTCTTC.